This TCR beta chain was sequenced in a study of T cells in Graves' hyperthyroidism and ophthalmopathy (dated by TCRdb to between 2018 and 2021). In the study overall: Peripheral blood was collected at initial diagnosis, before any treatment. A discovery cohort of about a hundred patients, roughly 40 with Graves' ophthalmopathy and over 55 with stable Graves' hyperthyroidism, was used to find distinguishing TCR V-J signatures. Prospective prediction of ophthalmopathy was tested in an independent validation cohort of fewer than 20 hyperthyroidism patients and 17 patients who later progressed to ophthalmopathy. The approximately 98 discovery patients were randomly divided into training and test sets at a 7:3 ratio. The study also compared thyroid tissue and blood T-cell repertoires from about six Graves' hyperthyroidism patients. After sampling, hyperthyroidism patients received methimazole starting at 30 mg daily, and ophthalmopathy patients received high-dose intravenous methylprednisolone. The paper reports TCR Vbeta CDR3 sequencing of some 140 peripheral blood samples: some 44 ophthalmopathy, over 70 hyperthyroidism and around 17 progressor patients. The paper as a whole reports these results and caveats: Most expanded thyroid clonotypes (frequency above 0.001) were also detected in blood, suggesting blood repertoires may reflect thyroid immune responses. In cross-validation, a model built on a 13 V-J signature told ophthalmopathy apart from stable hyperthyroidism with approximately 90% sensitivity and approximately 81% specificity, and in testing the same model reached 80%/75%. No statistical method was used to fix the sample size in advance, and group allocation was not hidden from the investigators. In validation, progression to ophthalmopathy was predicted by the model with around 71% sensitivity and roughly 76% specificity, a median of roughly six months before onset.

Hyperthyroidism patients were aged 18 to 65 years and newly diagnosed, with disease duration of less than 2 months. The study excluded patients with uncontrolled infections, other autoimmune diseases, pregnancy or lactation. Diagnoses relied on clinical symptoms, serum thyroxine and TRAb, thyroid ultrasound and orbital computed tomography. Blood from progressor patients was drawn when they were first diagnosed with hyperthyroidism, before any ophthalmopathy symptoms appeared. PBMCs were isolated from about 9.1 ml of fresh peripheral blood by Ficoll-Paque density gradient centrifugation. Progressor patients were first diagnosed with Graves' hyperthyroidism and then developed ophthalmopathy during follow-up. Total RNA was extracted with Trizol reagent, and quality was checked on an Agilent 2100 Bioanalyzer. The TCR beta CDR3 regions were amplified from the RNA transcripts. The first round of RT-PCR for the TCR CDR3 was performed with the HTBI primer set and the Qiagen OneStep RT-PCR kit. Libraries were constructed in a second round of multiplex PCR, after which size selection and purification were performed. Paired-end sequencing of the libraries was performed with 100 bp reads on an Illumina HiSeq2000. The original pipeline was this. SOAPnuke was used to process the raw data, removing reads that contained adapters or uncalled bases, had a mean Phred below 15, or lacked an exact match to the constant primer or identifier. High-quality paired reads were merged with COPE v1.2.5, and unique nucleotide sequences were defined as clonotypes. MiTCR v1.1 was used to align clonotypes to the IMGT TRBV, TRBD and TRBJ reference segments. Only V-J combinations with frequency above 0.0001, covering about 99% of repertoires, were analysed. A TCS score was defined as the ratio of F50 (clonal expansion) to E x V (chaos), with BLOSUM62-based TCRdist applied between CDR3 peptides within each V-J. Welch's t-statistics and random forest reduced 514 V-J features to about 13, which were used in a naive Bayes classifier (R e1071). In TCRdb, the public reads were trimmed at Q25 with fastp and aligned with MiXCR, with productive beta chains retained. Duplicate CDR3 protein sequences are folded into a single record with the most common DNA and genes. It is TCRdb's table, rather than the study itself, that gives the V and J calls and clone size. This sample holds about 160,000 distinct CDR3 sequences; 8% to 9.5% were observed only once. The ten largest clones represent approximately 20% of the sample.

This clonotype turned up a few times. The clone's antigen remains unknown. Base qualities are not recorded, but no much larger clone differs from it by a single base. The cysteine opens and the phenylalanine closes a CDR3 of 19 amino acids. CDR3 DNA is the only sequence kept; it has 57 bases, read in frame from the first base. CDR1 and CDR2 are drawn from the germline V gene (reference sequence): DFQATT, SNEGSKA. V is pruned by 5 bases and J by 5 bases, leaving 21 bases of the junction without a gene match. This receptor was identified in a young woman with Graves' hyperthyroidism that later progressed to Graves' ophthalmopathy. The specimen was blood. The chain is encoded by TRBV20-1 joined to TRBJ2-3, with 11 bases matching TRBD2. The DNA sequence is TGCAGTGCTTTGACCCCCTGGGGTGGGCTAGCGGGGGGCGAAGATACGCAGTATTTT. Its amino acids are CSALTPWGGLAGGEDTQYF.